The 30 T cell receptor beta chains reported below all come from one sample, sequenced in a study of T cell responses to AZD1222 COVID-19 vaccine. Using immunoSEQ multiplex PCR, the repertoire was profiled, and TCRdb retains in-frame clones only, with some absent. Here the sample spans some 130,000 clones, about nine tenths being singletons. This specimen was peripheral blood, taken on day 0 of AZD1222 vaccination. Receptors were obtained from an adult in good health.

The chain recombines TRBV29-1 with TRBJ1-1; D gene ambiguous. The CDR3 covers 12 residues. Germline V lookup: CDR1 SQVTM, CDR2 ANQGSEA. The germline V and J ends were trimmed by 4 bases and 0 bases, with 6 bases remaining between them. The CDR3 region has the DNA TGCAGCGTTGCCAGTATGAACACTGAAGCTTTCTTT. This codes for CSVASMNTEAFF.

The chain has TRBV3-1 (or the pseudogene TRBV3-2) and TRBJ2-1; 7 bases are shared with TRBD1. Germline CDR1 and CDR2: LGHDT and YNNKEL (reference sequence). This CDR3 spans 14 amino acids. Germline trimming cut 5 bases from V and 6 bases from J; bases unmatched to any gene: 7. The CDR3: CASSFDAGGNEQFF. The CDR3 DNA is TGTGCCAGCAGCTTCGACGCAGGGGGCAATGAGCAGTTCTTC.

V is TRBV6-5 and J is TRBJ1-1; possible D gene TRBD1, 6 bases. The CDR3 runs to 14 residues. The germline gives CDR1 MNHEY, CDR2 SVGAGI. V was pared by 6 bases and J by 8 bases, with 19 bases between. The CDR3 protein is CASRQGPPPAEAFF. The CDR3 nucleotides read TGTGCCAGCAGACAGGGCCCCCCTCCAGCCGAAGCTTTCTTT.

The chain uses TRBV5-5 and TRBJ2-3; D tentatively reads TRBD1 or TRBD2 (5 bases each). The CDR3 is made up of 16 amino acids. Germline V lookup: CDR1 SGHKS, CDR2 YYEKEE (reference sequence). V lost 4 bases and J 2 bases, leaving 17 bases between the germline ends. The CDR3 region is CASSMGLGVYTDTQYF. CDR3 nucleotide sequence: TGTGCCAGCAGCATGGGTCTGGGGGTTTACACAGATACGCAGTATTTT.

The chain is built from TRBV15 and TRBJ1-1, with D maybe TRBD1 (6 bases). There are 17 residues in the CDR3. Deletions cut 5 bases from V and 4 bases from J, with 23 bases between. Looked up from germline, CDR1 is LNHNV and CDR2 is YYDKDF (reference sequence). Here the CDR3 DNA reads TGTGCCACCAGCTCCACCGGGGAGGGGGGGCTGGGCACTGAAGCTTTCTTT. Translation: CATSSTGEGGLGTEAFF.

The chain is built from TRBV15 and TRBJ2-7; TRBD2 is a possible D gene (5 bases). This CDR3 has 13 amino acids. The V gene lost 2 bases and the J gene lost 5 bases, with 10 bases spanning the gap. The germline V gene encodes CDR1 LNHNV and CDR2 YYDKDF (reference sequence). The CDR3: CATSRSEGHEQYF. DNA of the CDR3: TGTGCCACCAGCAGAAGTGAGGGCCACGAGCAGTACTTC.

The chain uses TRBV19 and TRBJ2-1, with D tentatively TRBD1 (5 bases). Germline values: CDR1 LNHDA, CDR2 SQIVND (reference sequence). V was cut by 3 bases and J by 10 bases, with 19 bases left in between. The CDR3 loop spans 15 amino acids. DNA of the CDR3: TGTGCCAGTAGTATTGCGGCACGACGGACACCCGAGCAGTTCTTC. It translates to CASSIAARRTPEQFF.

This clone was counted a single time. The chain employs TRBV6-5 and TRBJ1-2; tentative D call: TRBD1 (5 bases). CDR3 length equals 12 residues. Germline CDR1 is MNHEY and CDR2 is SVGAGI. V gave up 6 bases and J gave up 8 bases, with 13 bases separating them. CDR3 sequence (DNA): TGTGCCAGCAGCCGGACAAAAGAGGGCTACACCTTC. Translated: CASSRTKEGYTF.

The V and J genes are TRBV5-4 and TRBJ1-6; D ambiguous. CDR1 is SGHNT, CDR2 YYREEE, per germline (reference sequence). Deletions cut 2 bases from V and 9 bases from J, with 6 bases between. This CDR3 comprises 12 residues. CDR3 loop: CASSFSRSPLHF. The CDR3 DNA reads TGTGCCAGCAGCTTCTCCCGTTCACCCCTCCACTTT.

The rearrangement uses TRBV19 and TRBJ1-5, with D possibly matching TRBD1 (6 bases). The CDR3 covers 20 residues. In germline, CDR1 is LNHDA, CDR2 SQIVND (reference sequence). The germline V and J ends were trimmed by 0 bases and 6 bases, with 27 bases remaining between them. Here the CDR3 reads CASSIDRGRGGRLSGQPQHF. The CDR3 DNA reads as TGTGCCAGTAGTATAGATAGAGGCCGAGGGGGGCGTTTAAGTGGTCAGCCCCAGCATTTT.

This chain links TRBV7-2 with TRBJ2-3; D is undetermined. Germline V gene sequence: CDR1 SGHTA, CDR2 FQGNSA. V was clipped by 1 base and J by 0 bases, with 8 bases between them. There are 15 residues in the CDR3. The CDR3 bases are TGTGCCAGCAGCTTAGTGAAGGCCAGCACAGATACGCAGTATTTT. Its translation is CASSLVKASTDTQYF.

The chain joins TRBV3-1 (or the pseudogene TRBV3-2) to TRBJ1-2; 9 positions match TRBD1. Germline V CDR1 and CDR2: LGHDT, YNNKEL (reference sequence). CDR3 length: 16 amino acids. With V trimmed by 4 bases and J by 5 bases, 11 bases remained unmatched. For the CDR3, the DNA is TGTGCCAGCAGCCGAGGGACAGGGAGCACTATTTATGGCTACACCTTC. It translates to CASSRGTGSTIYGYTF.

The V gene is TRBV11-3, the J gene TRBJ1-3; 10 nucleotides line up with TRBD1. With V trimmed by 4 bases and J by 4 bases, 4 bases remained unmatched. The CDR3 extends over 15 amino acids. Germline assignment: CDR1 SGHNT and CDR2 YENEEA. CDR3 in amino acids: CASSSGTGEGNTIYF. The CDR3 nucleotides are TGTGCCAGCAGCTCGGGGACAGGGGAAGGAAACACCATATATTTT. Using reference TRBV11-3 and TRBJ1-3 for the parts outside the CDR3, the full variable domain is EAGVVQSPRYKIIEKKQPVAFWCNPISGHNTLYWYLQNLGQGPELLIRYENEEAVDDSQLPKDRFSAERLKGVDSTLKIQPAELGDSAVYLCASSSGTGEGNTIYFGEGSWLTVV.

The CDR3 bases are TGTGCCAGCAGCTCGACAACGACGAACACCGGGGAGCTGTTTTTT. It is translated as CASSSTTTNTGELFF. This chain connects TRBV7-6 to TRBJ2-2; D remains unclear. Germline-derived CDR1 and CDR2 are SGHVS and FNYEAQ. Trimming left V 4 bases short and J 0 bases short, with 9 bases between. The CDR3 loop spans 15 amino acids.

V usage is TRBV6-6 and J usage is TRBJ2-1, with 7 bases fitting TRBD1. Per germline, CDR1 MNHNY and CDR2 SVGAGI (reference sequence). V shed 8 bases, J shed 9 bases, and the junction held 10 bases outside the gene matches. CDR3 length equals 13 residues. CDR3 in amino acids: CASSRQGFFEQFF. The CDR3 nucleotides are TGTGCCAGCTCGAGACAGGGTTTTTTTGAGCAGTTCTTC.

This rearrangement joins TRBV21-1 to TRBJ1-5. TRBV21-1 is marked as a pseudogene. The CDR3 extends over 16 amino acids. The CDR3 bases are TGTGCCAGCAGCGCGAAGGAAGTGGGAGAGAATCAGCCCCAGCATTTT. Encoded protein: CASSAKEVGENQPQHF.

The CDR3 region is CASGGTVSYEQYF. The DNA of the CDR3 is TGTGCTAGTGGGGGGACAGTCTCCTACGAGCAGTACTTC. The gene calls are TRBV12-5 and TRBJ2-7, with TRBD1 identical over 7 bases. V lost 6 bases to trimming and J lost 0 bases; unmatched junction nucleotides: 2. Germline CDR1 and CDR2: LGHNT and FRNRAP. The CDR3 is made up of 13 amino acids.

The CDR3 DNA reads as TGTGCCAGCAGCCAAGCCGGGACAGGGGGCAAGAACCTAGGATGGATAGCCAAAAACATTCAGTACTTC. Amino acid sequence: CASSQAGTGGKNLGWIAKNIQYF. V usage is TRBV14 and J usage is TRBJ2-4; TRBD1 matches 12 bases. The germline V gene encodes CDR1 SGHDN and CDR2 FVKESK. Trimming removed 1 base from V and 0 bases from J; junction bases left unmatched: 19. The CDR3 loop spans 23 amino acids.

This chain links TRBV2 with TRBJ2-7; the D gene is possibly TRBD2 (6 bases). CDR1 and CDR2 from the germline V gene are SNHLY and FYNNEI. CDR3 size: 12 residues. Trimming stripped 6 bases from V and 3 bases from J, with 9 bases between. The CDR3, as DNA: TGTGCCAGCAGGCCGGGAGACTACGAGCAGTACTTC. Translated, it gives CASRPGDYEQYF.

The chain uses TRBV3-1 (or the pseudogene TRBV3-2) and TRBJ1-1; no firm D call. CDR1 and CDR2 (germline): LGHDT, YNNKEL (reference sequence). V lost 0 bases, J lost 8 bases, and 7 bases lay in between. CDR3 length: 12 residues. The CDR3 spells CASSQESAEAFF. The CDR3, as DNA: TGTGCCAGCAGCCAAGAATCTGCCGAAGCTTTCTTT.

In its sample, this clone was seen a few times. The V gene is TRBV2, the J gene TRBJ2-7; possible D gene TRBD1, 5 bases. The V end was cut by 6 bases, the J end by 0 bases, with 21 bases between. The CDR3 loop spans 17 amino acids. In germline, CDR1 is SNHLY, CDR2 FYNNEI. The CDR3 nucleotides are TGTGCCAGCAGCGCAATCCGAGACTGGACAAGCTCCTACGAGCAGTACTTC. Residues: CASSAIRDWTSSYEQYF.

The chain combines TRBV7-6 with TRBJ2-3, with TRBD1 identical over 8 bases. The CDR3 runs to 14 residues. From germline, CDR1 is SGHVS and CDR2 FNYEAQ. V was clipped by 5 bases and J by 1 base; unmatched bases: 2. The CDR3 loop reads CASSPGQGTDTQYF. CDR3 nucleotides: TGTGCCAGCAGCCCGGGACAGGGCACAGATACGCAGTATTTT.

This chain connects TRBV7-2 to TRBJ1-1; possibly TRBD1 for D (5 bases). V was pared by 5 bases and J by 6 bases, with 16 bases between. Looked up from germline, CDR1 is SGHTA and CDR2 is FQGNSA. The CDR3 extends over 14 amino acids. DNA for the CDR3: TGTGCCAGCAGCCTCGGGACGGACAACGCTGAAGCTTTCTTT. Translation: CASSLGTDNAEAFF.

CDR3 protein: CASSSTGGSETQYF. The CDR3 DNA is TGTGCCAGCAGCTCGACAGGGGGAAGCGAGACCCAGTACTTC. The chain has TRBV7-9 and TRBJ2-5, with 9 bases fitting TRBD1. The V gene end was trimmed by 4 bases and the J gene end by 5 bases; junction bases not matched to a gene: 5. CDR1 and CDR2 from the germline V gene are SEHNR and FQNEAQ (reference sequence). This CDR3 region has 14 residues.

This chain links TRBV5-4 with TRBJ1-2, with D uncertain. The germline CDR1 and CDR2 sequences are SGHNT and YYREEE (reference sequence). Trimming left V 0 bases short and J 6 bases short, with 12 bases between. This CDR3 comprises 14 residues. The CDR3 here is CASSLEAGINGYTF. In DNA form, the CDR3 reads TGTGCCAGCAGCTTGGAGGCGGGGATTAATGGCTACACCTTC. Full variable domain (missing parts from reference TRBV5-4 and TRBJ1-2): ETGVTQSPTHLIKTRGQQVTLRCSSQSGHNTVSWYQQALGQGPQFIFQYYREEENGRGNFPPRFSGLQFPNYSSELNVNALELDDSALYLCASSLEAGINGYTFGSGTRLTVV.

The rearrangement links TRBV2 to TRBJ1-5; D possibly corresponds to TRBD1 (6 bases). This CDR3 has 13 amino acids. Deletions cut 4 bases from V and 7 bases from J, with 11 bases between. CDR1 and CDR2 (germline): SNHLY, FYNNEI. CDR3 nucleotides: TGTGCCAGCAGTGCGGGGGGCATGCAGCCCCAGCATTTT. It codes for CASSAGGMQPQHF.

The chain is built from TRBV18 and TRBJ1-1, with TRBD1 matching over 7 bases. CDR3 length equals 17 residues. The V segment lost 4 bases and the J segment 4 bases; nucleotides outside the gene matches: 15. Germline V CDR1 and CDR2: KGHSH, LQKENI. CDR3: CASSLRGGQWGLTEAFF. DNA of the CDR3: TGTGCCAGCTCACTTCGGGGGGGACAGTGGGGACTCACTGAAGCTTTCTTT.

V usage is TRBV2 and J usage is TRBJ1-1, with D unclear. The CDR3 covers 13 residues. The V gene's germline CDR1 is SNHLY and CDR2 FYNNEI. V was pared by 5 bases and J by 0 bases, with 7 bases between. The CDR3: CASSSYLNTEAFF. Written as DNA, the CDR3 is TGTGCCAGCAGTTCGTATTTGAACACTGAAGCTTTCTTT.

This rearrangement joins TRBV18 to TRBJ1-1, with 9 nucleotides matching TRBD1. CDR3 length: 14 amino acids. Germline trimming cut 8 bases from V and 0 bases from J; bases unmatched to any gene: 4. Germline CDR1 is KGHSH and CDR2 is LQKENI. For the CDR3, the DNA is TGTGCCAGCCTGGGGACAGGGTTGAACACTGAAGCTTTCTTT. It is translated as CASLGTGLNTEAFF.

This chain links TRBV30 with TRBJ1-3; no clear D. V was clipped by 3 bases and J by 0 bases, with 6 bases between them. The CDR3 covers 13 residues. Germline assignment: CDR1 GTSNPN and CDR2 SVGIG (reference sequence). CDR3 residues: CAWSIFSGNTIYF. CDR3 nucleotide sequence: TGTGCCTGGAGCATATTCTCTGGAAACACCATATATTTT.